Here is one TCR beta chain with its context. This entry belongs to a study of blood T cell repertoires in COVID-19. About the study: COVID-19 samples collected from the United States, Italy and Spain covered acute and convalescent phases. Sources were T cells, B-cell-depleted T cells, or PBMCs; the material itself was cDNA or gDNA.

All recovered Cohort 3 donors got two negative PCRs, got clearance, or saw symptom resolution. Germline CDR1 is SGHTA and CDR2 is FQGNSA. With 5 bases clipped from V and 0 bases from J, the junction kept 13 bases outside the gene matches. This CDR3 is built from 17 residues. Sequencing was performed with immunoSEQ multiplex PCR; in TCRdb, only in-frame clones are kept and a portion is missing. The sample shows 270,000 or so clones, approximately 84% of them seen only once. Sequenced: PBMCs or T cells enriched from blood (not recorded which). The V and J genes are TRBV7-2 and TRBJ2-7, with 7 nucleotides matching TRBD2. The source of this sequence is a man in his fifties or sixties who had recovered from COVID-19. DNA of the CDR3: TGTGCCAGCAGCCTAGTCCGGGTCGCGGGGGTCTCCTACGAGCAGTACTTC. Amino acids: CASSLVRVAGVSYEQYF.